The 32 T cell receptor beta chains in this list originate from one sample, sequenced in a study of beta chain features in type 1 diabetes. The study's findings and limits: TCRB CDR3s were moderately but significantly shorter in Type 1 diabetes patients in all four CD4+ subsets.

The antigens of these receptors remain unknown. The whole isolated RNA underwent reverse transcription, so sequencing captured expressed TCRB transcripts. Clones were sequenced by immunoSEQ multiplex PCR, and TCRdb holds only the in-frame ones, with some missing. This table has 500,000 to 850,000 clones, about 14% appearing once. The sequenced sample was naive CD4+ T cells from blood. Source of these receptors: a man younger than 35 with type 1 diabetes.

V gene TRBV4-2 combines with J gene TRBJ2-5; 12 bases fit TRBD2. Germline CDR1 is LGHNA and CDR2 is YNFKEQ. V dropped 0 bases and J dropped 3; count of bases not matched to a gene: 2. CDR3 length: 16 residues. This CDR3 reads CASSQDGLAGKETQYF. DNA of the CDR3: TGTGCCAGCAGCCAAGACGGACTAGCGGGGAAAGAGACCCAGTACTTC.

This clone was observed a handful of times. The genes are TRBV29-1 and TRBJ2-7; TRBD2 might be the D (6 bases). The length of the CDR3 is 12 residues. The V gene lost 4 bases and the J gene lost 2 bases, with 9 bases spanning the gap. Germline CDR1 reads SQVTM; CDR2 reads ANQGSEA. The CDR3, as DNA: TGCAGCGTTGGGGGGGTCACCTACGAGCAGTACTTC. Protein product: CSVGGVTYEQYF.

The chain joins TRBV7-9 to TRBJ1-1; tentatively, D is TRBD1 (5 bases). Germline V gene sequence: CDR1 SEHNR, CDR2 FQNEAQ (reference sequence). The CDR3 totals 13 residues. Trimming cost V 7 bases and J 11 bases, with 20 bases left between them. The chain's CDR3 is CASNPWVEGQAFF. DNA for the CDR3: TGTGCCAGCAACCCTTGGGTTGAGGGGCAGGCTTTCTTT.

Only a few counts were recorded for this clone. The genes are TRBV7-2 and TRBJ2-7; D unclear. Per germline, CDR1 SGHTA and CDR2 FQGNSA. The V end lost 3 bases, the J end lost 3 bases, and 12 bases lay between the germline ends. The CDR3 contains 14 residues. The CDR3 DNA is TGTGCCAGCAGCTTCACCGGACCCTACTACGAGCAGTACTTC. It is translated as CASSFTGPYYEQYF.

This clone was picked up a small number of times. The CDR3 nucleotides read TGTGCCAGCAGCTTGGGCCCGATAGCGGCTGAAGCTTTCTTT. Residues: CASSLGPIAAEAFF. V gene TRBV5-4 combines with J gene TRBJ1-1, with no clear D. The CDR3 sequence is 14 residues long. Between the trimmed V and J ends, which lost 0 bases and 6 bases, there was a span of 12 bases. CDR1 is SGHNT and CDR2 is YYREEE in the germline V gene (reference sequence).

This clone appeared a few times. The chain combines TRBV9 with TRBJ1-2, with D perhaps TRBD1 (5 bases). The CDR3 length is 15 residues. Germline V lookup: CDR1 SGDLS, CDR2 YYNGEE. The V gene lost 3 bases and the J gene lost 8 bases, with 20 bases spanning the gap. The CDR3 DNA reads TGTGCCAGCAGCGCCCTCGGTATGGTGGGGCGAGGCTACACCTTC. It is translated as CASSALGMVGRGYTF.

The chain combines TRBV6-1 with TRBJ1-5; D gene unclear. Germline V lookup: CDR1 MNHNS, CDR2 SASEGT. There are 13 residues in the CDR3. V lost 4 bases and J lost 4, with 8 bases in between. CDR3 loop: CASSGEGNQPQHF. The CDR3 DNA reads as TGTGCCAGCAGTGGGGAGGGAAATCAGCCCCAGCATTTT.

The chain links TRBV6-5 to TRBJ2-3; a weak D match, TRBD2 (6 bases). V was clipped by 2 bases and J by 1 base, with 7 bases between them. This CDR3 spans 14 amino acids. Germline assignment: CDR1 MNHEY and CDR2 SVGAGI. CDR3 sequence (DNA): TGTGCCAGCAGTTACGGCGGGGGCACAGATACGCAGTATTTT. Translated, it gives CASSYGGGTDTQYF.

V gene TRBV5-1 combines with J gene TRBJ2-5; D is unresolved. The V gene lost 4 bases and the J gene lost 9 bases, with 19 bases spanning the gap. CDR1 and CDR2 from the germline V gene are SGHRS and YFSETQ. CDR3 length: 14 residues. CDR3 bases: TGCGCCAGCAGCCAACCGGCGTGGGGTGGGGCCCAGTACTTC. Translated: CASSQPAWGGAQYF.

This clone was counted between two and nine times. The chain uses TRBV29-1 and TRBJ2-7; weak D call: TRBD2 (5 bases). The germline CDR1 and CDR2 sequences are SQVTM and ANQGSEA. V lost 7 bases, J lost 0 bases, and 13 bases lay in between. CDR3 length equals 13 residues. CDR3 coding DNA: TGCAGCGGGATGATAGGGAGCTCCTACGAGCAGTACTTC. Translation gives CSGMIGSSYEQYF.

In DNA form, the CDR3 reads TGCGCCAGCAGCCAACCTCTACTAGTCCCCCAAGAGACCCAGTACTTC. This gives the protein CASSQPLLVPQETQYF. This chain joins TRBV4-1 and TRBJ2-5; tentative D call: TRBD2 (5 bases). Germline V gene lookup returns CDR1 MGHRA and CDR2 YSYEKL. Trimming removed 2 bases at V and 1 base at J, with 14 bases between. The CDR3 covers 16 residues.

This clone occurred once. V usage is TRBV7-2 and J usage is TRBJ2-2; either TRBD1 or TRBD2 may fit D (5 bases each). Germline loops: CDR1 SGHTA, CDR2 FQGNSA. V was clipped by 6 bases and J by 7 bases, with 18 bases between them. This CDR3 region has 15 residues. CDR3 protein: CASRLAGANSGELFF. The CDR3, as DNA: TGTGCCAGCAGGCTAGCCGGGGCCAATAGCGGGGAGCTGTTTTTT.

V gene TRBV6-5 combines with J gene TRBJ2-5, with 8 bases that match TRBD2. The germline V gene has CDR1 MNHEY and CDR2 SVGAGI. The ends lost 4 bases at V and 4 bases at J; junction bases unmatched: 8. The CDR3 spans 15 residues. The DNA of the CDR3 is TGTGCCAGCAGTTTAATTTTTGCGGGAGGAGAGACCCAGTACTTC. Its translation is CASSLIFAGGETQYF.

This clone was counted a few times. The sample carries other DNA sequences with the same CDR3. This sequence joins TRBV18 and TRBJ1-1, with TRBD1 as a possible D gene (5 bases). The V end was cut by 4 bases, the J end by 1 base, with 7 bases between. CDR3 size: 13 residues. The germline gives CDR1 KGHSH, CDR2 LQKENI. CDR3 loop: CASSQGENTEAFF. The CDR3 DNA sequence: TGTGCCAGCTCACAAGGGGAGAACACTGAAGCTTTCTTT.

DNA of the CDR3: TGTGCCAGCTCACAGGGAATGAACACTGAAGCTTTCTTT. Amino acid sequence: CASSQGMNTEAFF. The J gene is TRBJ1-1, the V gene TRBV18; D remains ambiguous. Trimming shortened V by 4 bases and J by 0 bases, and 6 bases separated the two germline ends. The CDR3 totals 13 residues. The germline V gene has CDR1 KGHSH and CDR2 LQKENI.

CDR3 amino acids: CSTTSGTSNEQYF. DNA for the CDR3: TGCAGCACTACATCCGGGACTTCCAACGAGCAGTACTTC. This rearrangement joins TRBV29-1 to TRBJ2-7; possible D gene TRBD2, 6 bases. Trimming removed 8 bases from V and 5 bases from J, with 19 bases in between. Germline assignment: CDR1 SQVTM and CDR2 ANQGSEA. The CDR3 totals 13 residues.

The chain carries TRBV13 and TRBJ2-3, with 10 bases matching TRBD2. The CDR3 extends over 17 amino acids. Germline V gene lookup returns CDR1 PRHDT and CDR2 FYEKMQ (reference sequence). The V and J ends lost 3 bases and 2 bases, in that order; junction bases with no gene match: 8. This chain's CDR3 is CASSLNSGGLNTDTQYF. In DNA, the CDR3 is TGTGCCAGCAGCTTGAATAGCGGGGGGCTGAACACAGATACGCAGTATTTT.

This clone has just a few counts. The chain recombines TRBV7-2 with TRBJ2-4, with a weak D call TRBD1 (6 bases). Looked up from germline, CDR1 is SGHTA and CDR2 is FQGNSA. The CDR3 is 14 amino acids. V dropped 8 bases and J dropped 9 bases, with 20 bases sitting between them. In nucleotides, the CDR3 is TGTGCCAGCCGACCCGACAGGCCCGCCGGCATTCAGTACTTC. Its protein is CASRPDRPAGIQYF. Using reference TRBV7-2 and TRBJ2-4 for the parts outside the CDR3, the full variable domain is GAGVSQSPSNKVTEKGKDVELRCDPISGHTALYWYRQSLGQGLEFLIYFQGNSAPDKSGLPSDRFSAERTGGSVSTLTIQRTQQEDSAVYLCASRPDRPAGIQYFGAGTRLSVL.

This clone was seen more than once but under ten times. The rearrangement joins TRBV28 to TRBJ2-7; D is possibly TRBD2 (5 bases). The CDR3 sequence is 12 residues long. The germline V gene encodes CDR1 MDHEN and CDR2 SYDVKM. Between the trimmed V and J ends, which lost 1 base and 6 bases, there was a span of 7 bases. The CDR3 spells CASSLYSGEQYF. DNA for the CDR3: TGTGCCAGCAGTTTATACAGCGGCGAGCAGTACTTC.

This chain uses TRBV7-2 with TRBJ1-1, with D unresolved. The CDR3 consists of 14 residues. Trimming cost V 2 bases and J 7 bases, with 14 bases left between them. The V gene's germline CDR1 is SGHTA and CDR2 FQGNSA. DNA of the CDR3: TGTGCCAGCAGCTTATCTGGAGGGTACCTTGAAGCTTTCTTT. Amino acids: CASSLSGGYLEAFF.

A word on this clone: The sample has other DNA sequences that encode this CDR3 too. The CDR3 coding sequence is TGCGCCAGCAGCCTGCGGACTAGCGGGAACACCGGGGAGCTGTTTTTT. Amino acids: CASSLRTSGNTGELFF. The chain uses TRBV5-1 and TRBJ2-2; 10 positions match TRBD2. Losses at the gene ends were 4 bases for V and 1 base for J; bases not matched to a gene: 4. The CDR3 has 16 residues. Germline V gives CDR1 SGHRS, CDR2 YFSETQ.

The rearrangement uses TRBV7-9 and TRBJ1-2; TRBD1 aligns across 10 bases. The V gene's germline CDR1 is SEHNR and CDR2 FQNEAQ (reference sequence). With 5 bases clipped from V and 4 bases from J, the junction kept 16 bases outside the gene matches. The CDR3 runs 18 residues. As DNA, the CDR3 is TGTGCCAGCAGCCCCCGACGGGACAGGGGTGGAGAGGCCTATGGCTACACCTTC. As protein: CASSPRRDRGGEAYGYTF.

In this sample, this clone turned up a few times. J is TRBJ2-5 and V is TRBV7-3, with D hard to call. The CDR3 is 12 amino acids. Per the germline V gene, CDR1 is SGHTA and CDR2 is FQGTGA. Trimming cost V 5 bases and J 4 bases, with 8 bases left between them. Here the CDR3 reads CASSNPLETQYF. The CDR3, as DNA: TGTGCCAGCAGCAACCCCCTAGAGACCCAGTACTTC.

This clone was observed a handful of times. The chain joins TRBV25-1 to TRBJ1-5, with D unresolved. There are 14 residues in the CDR3. Trimming left V 1 base short and J 5 bases short, with 9 bases between. Germline V CDR1 and CDR2: MGHDK, SYGVNS. CDR3 amino acids: CASSESRGYQPQHF. The CDR3, as DNA: TGTGCCAGCAGTGAATCGCGGGGTTATCAGCCCCAGCATTTT.

The J gene is TRBJ2-7, the V gene TRBV28; 8 nucleotides agree with TRBD1. CDR3 length: 14 residues. V lost 6 bases to trimming and J lost 7 bases; unmatched junction nucleotides: 11. Germline V gives CDR1 MDHEN, CDR2 SYDVKM. The CDR3 protein is CASRRDRIYGEQYF. As DNA, the CDR3 is TGTGCCAGCAGAAGGGACAGGATATACGGGGAGCAGTACTTC.

This chain links TRBV5-1 with TRBJ2-5; D gene uncertain. V lost 3 bases, J lost 5 bases, and 20 bases lay in between. This CDR3 is 16 amino acids long. Germline V CDR1 and CDR2: SGHRS, YFSETQ. Written as DNA, the CDR3 is TGCGCCAGCAGCTCGGAAGATGGGCATCGCGGCGAGACCCAGTACTTC. It encodes CASSSEDGHRGETQYF.

This clone has only a few counts. The chain joins TRBV7-9 to TRBJ2-7, with TRBD1 as a possible D gene (5 bases). This CDR3 comprises 14 residues. Trimming removed 5 bases from V and 2 bases from J, with 13 bases in between. CDR1 and CDR2 from the germline V gene are SEHNR and FQNEAQ (reference sequence). The CDR3 sequence is CASSPPGNPYEQYF. The CDR3 DNA sequence: TGTGCCAGCAGCCCTCCAGGGAACCCCTACGAGCAGTACTTC.

A few counts support this clone. The chain joins TRBV5-1 to TRBJ2-5; TRBD2 is a possible D gene (5 bases). CDR3 length: 16 amino acids. Germline-derived CDR1 and CDR2 are SGHRS and YFSETQ. V was shortened by 0 bases and J by 4 bases, with 16 bases between the two germline ends. The CDR3 protein is CASSLALSRGRETQYF. DNA of the CDR3: TGCGCCAGCAGCTTGGCCTTGAGTCGGGGTAGAGAGACCCAGTACTTC.

The chain carries TRBV6-5 and TRBJ1-4; D gene unclear. The CDR3 has 15 amino acids. Trimming removed 8 bases at V and 0 bases at J, with 13 bases between. Germline V CDR1 and CDR2: MNHEY, SVGAGI. CDR3 loop: CASRNPGTTNEKLFF. The CDR3 DNA sequence: TGTGCCAGCCGAAACCCTGGTACAACTAATGAAAAACTGTTTTTT.

The J gene is TRBJ2-7, the V gene TRBV2; D is uncertain. The CDR3 consists of 11 residues. Germline loops: CDR1 SNHLY, CDR2 FYNNEI. V lost 6 bases to trimming and J lost 3 bases, with 6 bases between them. Here the CDR3 reads CASSLDYEQYF. CDR3 DNA sequence: TGTGCCAGCAGCCTTGACTACGAGCAGTACTTC. Complete variable domain (other parts from reference TRBV2 and TRBJ2-7): EPEVTQTPSHQVTQMGQEVILRCVPISNHLYFYWYRQILGQKVEFLVSFYNNEISEKSEIFDDQFSVERPDGSNFTLKIRSTKLEDSAMYFCASSLDYEQYFGPGTRLTVT.

This clone turned up a few times. The gene calls are TRBV7-2 and TRBJ2-6; D gene unclear. The CDR3 extends over 17 amino acids. Trimming shortened V by 1 base and J by 2 bases, and 12 bases separated the two germline ends. The germline CDR1 and CDR2 sequences are SGHTA and FQGNSA. CDR3 sequence: CASSLERVWAGANVLTF. CDR3 DNA: TGTGCCAGCAGCTTAGAAAGGGTTTGGGCTGGGGCCAACGTCCTGACTTTC. Full variable domain (missing parts from reference TRBV7-2 and TRBJ2-6): GAGVSQSPSNKVTEKGKDVELRCDPISGHTALYWYRQSLGQGLEFLIYFQGNSAPDKSGLPSDRFSAERTGGSVSTLTIQRTQQEDSAVYLCASSLERVWAGANVLTFGAGSRLTVL.

J is TRBJ1-2 and V is TRBV5-6; D is unresolved. Trimming shortened V by 3 bases and J by 8 bases, and 17 bases separated the two germline ends. Germline CDR1 is SGHDT and CDR2 is YYEEEE. There are 14 residues in the CDR3. CDR3 in amino acids: CASSSPAANTGYTF. CDR3 sequence (DNA): TGTGCCAGCAGCTCCCCAGCGGCCAATACGGGCTACACCTTC.